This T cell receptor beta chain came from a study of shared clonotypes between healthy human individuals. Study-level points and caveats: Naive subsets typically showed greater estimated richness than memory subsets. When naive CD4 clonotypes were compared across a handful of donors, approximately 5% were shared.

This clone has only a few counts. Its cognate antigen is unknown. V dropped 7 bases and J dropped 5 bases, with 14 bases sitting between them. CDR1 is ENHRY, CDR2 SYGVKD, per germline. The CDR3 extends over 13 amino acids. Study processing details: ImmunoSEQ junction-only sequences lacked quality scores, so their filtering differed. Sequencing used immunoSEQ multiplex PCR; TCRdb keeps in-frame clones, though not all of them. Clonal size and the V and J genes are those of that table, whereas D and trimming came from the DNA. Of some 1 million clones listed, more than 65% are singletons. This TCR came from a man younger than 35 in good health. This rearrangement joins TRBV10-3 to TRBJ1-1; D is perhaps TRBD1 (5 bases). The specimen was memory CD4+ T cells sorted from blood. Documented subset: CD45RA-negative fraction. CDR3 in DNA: TGTGCCATCATAGGACCCGAGGGGACTGAAGCTTTCTTT. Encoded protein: CAIIGPEGTEAFF.